The clone carrying this T cell receptor beta chain has just a few counts. The data belong to a study of blood T cell repertoires in COVID-19. Method: immunoSEQ multiplex PCR; TCRdb's copy keeps in-frame clones and lacks some. The table records about 300,000 clones, roughly 88% of them present only once. V gave up 7 bases and J gave up 0 bases; unmatched junction bases: 5. Germline loops: CDR1 MNHEY, CDR2 SVGAGI. The CDR3 has 14 amino acids. The sequencing sample was made of peripheral blood. This clonotype was sampled from a woman aged 45-59 years with acute or convalescent COVID-19. V gene TRBV6-5 combines with J gene TRBJ1-1; TRBD1 matches at 7 bases. The CDR3 coding sequence is TGTGCCAGCATCGAGGACAGGATGAACACTGAAGCTTTCTTT. This gives the protein CASIEDRMNTEAFF.